This entry lists 14 T cell receptor beta chains sequenced from one sample in a study of blood T cell repertoires in COVID-19 (dated by TCRdb to about 2020). Preparation of the library involved the immunoSEQ multiplex PCR assay. The source is immuneACCESS, and TCRdb retained only in-frame sequences with V and J called. Part of the clones is not carried over; for the studies checked, unresolved V genes explain less than half of this, and the remainder is unexplained. Present in this sample are about 33,000 clones, over 65% of which were seen just once. The ten largest clonotypes hold roughly 17% of the sample. The source material was peripheral blood. These receptors were taken from a man aged 70 or older with acute or convalescent COVID-19.

V and J are TRBV27 and TRBJ2-1; the D is unclear. Trimming shortened V by 2 bases and J by 0 bases, and 5 bases separated the two germline ends. CDR1 and CDR2 from the germline V gene are MNHEY and SMNVEV (reference sequence). The CDR3 runs to 14 residues. CDR3 residues: CASSLISSYNEQFF. The CDR3 bases are TGTGCCAGCAGTTTAATTAGCTCCTACAATGAGCAGTTCTTC.

The chain links TRBV6-1 to TRBJ1-5, with a tentative D call TRBD1 (5 bases). CDR3 length: 15 residues. Germline CDR1 MNHNS, CDR2 SASEGT. Trimming took off 0 bases at V and 3 bases at J, with 9 bases between the two ends. The CDR3 coding sequence is TGTGCCAGCAGTGAAGCAGGGGTTCCCAATCAGCCCCAGCATTTT. The encoded protein is CASSEAGVPNQPQHF.

This clone was counted only a few times. The CDR3 sequence: CASSQGTGFNQPQHF. CDR3 DNA sequence: TGCGCCAGCAGCCAGGGCACAGGGTTCAATCAGCCCCAGCATTTT. This chain joins TRBV4-3 and TRBJ1-5, with D tentatively TRBD1 (6 bases). The CDR3 has 15 residues. Trimming took 3 bases from V and 3 from J, leaving 12 bases between them. Per germline, CDR1 LGHNA and CDR2 YSLEER.

The chain couples TRBV10-2 to TRBJ1-1, with 9 positions matching TRBD1. The V gene's germline CDR1 is WSHSY and CDR2 SAAADI. V gave up 6 bases and J gave up 2 bases; unmatched junction bases: 4. The CDR3 runs to 14 residues. CDR3 sequence reads: CASRGQGLNTEAFF. The CDR3 bases are TGCGCCAGCAGGGGACAGGGCCTCAACACTGAAGCTTTCTTT.

The sample holds one count of this clone. J is TRBJ1-5 and V is TRBV11-2; D perhaps matches TRBD1 (5 bases). V was cut by 5 bases and J by 1 base, with 12 bases left in between. There are 15 residues in the CDR3. CDR1 SGHAT and CDR2 FQNNGV come from the germline V gene. The CDR3 nucleotides are TGTGCCAGCAGCCCCCTGGCAGGGAGCAATCAGCCCCAGCATTTT. Amino acids: CASSPLAGSNQPQHF. The variable domain in full, completed from reference TRBV11-2 and TRBJ1-5, reads EAGVAQSPRYKIIEKRQSVAFWCNPISGHATLYWYQQILGQGPKLLIQFQNNGVVDDSQLPKDRFSAERLKGVDSTLKIQPAKLEDSAVYLCASSPLAGSNQPQHFGDGTRLSIL.

The chain uses TRBV7-8 and TRBJ2-2; D perhaps matches TRBD2 (6 bases). This CDR3 has 13 residues. Per the germline V gene, CDR1 is SGHVS and CDR2 is FQNEAQ. The V end lost 7 bases, the J end lost 1 base, and 7 bases lay between the germline ends. CDR3 coding DNA: TGTGCCAGCATGGGGGGGAACACCGGGGAGCTGTTTTTT. It is translated as CASMGGNTGELFF.

The rearrangement uses TRBV18 and TRBJ2-3; no clear D. This CDR3 has 14 residues. In germline, CDR1 is KGHSH, CDR2 LQKENI. V lost 2 bases and J 2 bases, leaving 8 bases between the germline ends. The CDR3 bases are TGTGCCAGCTCACCAAGTGGCAACACAGATACGCAGTATTTT. Its protein product is CASSPSGNTDTQYF.

This clone was recorded a few times. The genes are TRBV2 and TRBJ1-5, with 7 bases aligning to TRBD1. V trimming: 7 bases; J trimming: 4 bases; junction bases outside the gene matches: 7. The germline V gene encodes CDR1 SNHLY and CDR2 FYNNEI. The CDR3 runs to 14 residues. CDR3 sequence: CASTEGQKNQPQHF. CDR3 DNA sequence: TGTGCCAGCACTGAGGGACAGAAAAATCAGCCCCAGCATTTT.

J is TRBJ2-5 and V is TRBV5-1, with 8 positions matching TRBD2. The CDR3 spans 17 residues. V gave up 0 bases and J gave up 5 bases; unmatched junction bases: 12. Germline V CDR1 and CDR2: SGHRS, YFSETQ. CDR3 DNA sequence: TGCGCCAGCAGCTTGGCAAACGGCGGCGGGGGGAGGGAGACCCAGTACTTC. It codes for CASSLANGGGGRETQYF.

This clone was seen a single time. This chain uses TRBV11-2 with TRBJ2-1; 10 nucleotides line up with TRBD2. The CDR3 is made up of 16 amino acids. V lost 0 bases and J lost 8; bases outside the gene matches: 7. Per germline, CDR1 SGHAT and CDR2 FQNNGV. The DNA for the CDR3 is TGTGCCAGCAGCTTAGACCAGCGGGGGGGCCTTGATGAGCAGTTCTTC. It encodes CASSLDQRGGLDEQFF.

This chain uses TRBV7-2 with TRBJ2-1; 7 positions agree with TRBD2. Germline V gene sequence: CDR1 SGHTA, CDR2 FQGNSA. V gave up 2 bases and J gave up 0 bases; unmatched junction bases: 4. The CDR3 has 16 residues. The CDR3 bases are TGTGCCAGCAGCTTATCCACGGGGGGCTCCTACAATGAGCAGTTCTTC. Its protein is CASSLSTGGSYNEQFF.

The CDR3 reads CASSLGADTYTGELFF. The CDR3 nucleotides read TGTGCCAGCAGTTTAGGGGCCGACACCTACACCGGGGAGCTGTTTTTT. The J gene is TRBJ2-2, the V gene TRBV27; D is perhaps TRBD1 (5 bases). Germline V CDR1 and CDR2: MNHEY, SMNVEV (reference sequence). The CDR3 is 16 amino acids. Trimming cost V 2 bases and J 3 bases, with 13 bases left between them.

The V and J genes are TRBV30 and TRBJ1-3; no clear D. The V gene's germline CDR1 is GTSNPN and CDR2 SVGIG (reference sequence). Trimming left V 2 bases short and J 4 bases short, with 12 bases between. This CDR3 comprises 14 residues. CDR3 coding DNA: TGTGCCTGGAGTCAGGCTCATGGCGGAAACACCATATATTTT. This sequence encodes CAWSQAHGGNTIYF.

The table lists this clone with a count of one. This chain uses TRBV24-1 with TRBJ2-1; no clear D gene. The CDR3 consists of 12 residues. Trimming stripped 7 bases from V and 8 bases from J, with 11 bases between. Germline assignment: CDR1 KGHDR and CDR2 SFDVKD. CDR3 in DNA: TGTGCCACCAGCCCAGGATGGGATGAGCAGTTCTTC. Its protein product is CATSPGWDEQFF.